The present T cell receptor (beta chain) was sequenced within a study of blood T cell repertoires in COVID-19. Study summary: PBMCs, B-cell-depleted T cells, or T cells provided the cDNA or gDNA that made up the material.

In the authors' workflow: Nucleated cell number was recorded as an estimate derived from reference gene primer amplification. The repertoire was sequenced with immunoSEQ multiplex PCR; TCRdb's copy has only in-frame clones and lacks some. V and J calls and clone size come straight from that table; D and trimming were deduced from the DNA. The sample includes about 120,000 clones, about four fifths of them seen just once. This CDR3 has 15 amino acids. The ends lost 0 bases at V and 8 bases at J; junction bases unmatched: 7. From germline, CDR1 is SGDLS and CDR2 YYNGEE. The clonotype originates from a man aged 60-69 years with active or convalescent COVID-19. Sequences were obtained from peripheral blood. The genes are TRBV9 and TRBJ2-2, with TRBD1 identical over 7 bases. The chain's CDR3 is CASSVETGLGGELFF. The DNA for the CDR3 is TGTGCCAGCAGCGTAGAGACAGGGTTGGGAGGGGAGCTGTTTTTT.